This T cell receptor (beta chain) comes out of a study of PD-1 blockade in classical Hodgkin lymphoma. General study results and limits: Newly diagnosed patients were said to have less baseline TCR diversity than healthy donors did. Repertoire difference causes, possibly disease activity or prior therapy, remain undefined.

Germline values: CDR1 SGHRS, CDR2 YFSETQ. The trim removed 0 bases at V and 4 bases at J, leaving 1 base unmatched. The length of the CDR3 is 14 residues. About this clone itself: The antigen is unknown.

Time point noted: newly diagnosed, previously untreated cHL patient sample. Newly diagnosed, untreated classical Hodgkin lymphoma PBMCs served as comparison. Libraries were prepared by immunoSEQ multiplex PCR; TCRdb keeps only in-frame clonotypes and omits some of them. The repertoire includes 15,000 to 20,000 clones, about nine tenths of them detected once, and 3.9% sits in the top ten. This chain connects TRBV5-1 to TRBJ2-1, with 7 bases identical to TRBD1. This sequence originates from a human donor with classical Hodgkin lymphoma. Material: peripheral blood mononuclear cells (PBMCs). In DNA, the CDR3 is TGCGCCAGCAGCTTGGGGGACAGTTACAATGAGCAGTTCTTC. Protein: CASSLGDSYNEQFF.